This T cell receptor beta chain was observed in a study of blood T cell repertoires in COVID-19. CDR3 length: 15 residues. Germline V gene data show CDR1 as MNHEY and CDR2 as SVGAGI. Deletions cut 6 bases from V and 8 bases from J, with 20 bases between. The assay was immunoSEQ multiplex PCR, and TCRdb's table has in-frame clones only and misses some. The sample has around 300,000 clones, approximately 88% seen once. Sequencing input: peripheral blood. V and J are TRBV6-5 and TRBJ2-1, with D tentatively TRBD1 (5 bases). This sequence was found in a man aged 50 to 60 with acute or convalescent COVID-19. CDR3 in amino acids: CASSRTRQTLDEQFF. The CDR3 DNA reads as TGTGCCAGCAGCCGGACCCGACAGACTCTGGATGAGCAGTTCTTC.